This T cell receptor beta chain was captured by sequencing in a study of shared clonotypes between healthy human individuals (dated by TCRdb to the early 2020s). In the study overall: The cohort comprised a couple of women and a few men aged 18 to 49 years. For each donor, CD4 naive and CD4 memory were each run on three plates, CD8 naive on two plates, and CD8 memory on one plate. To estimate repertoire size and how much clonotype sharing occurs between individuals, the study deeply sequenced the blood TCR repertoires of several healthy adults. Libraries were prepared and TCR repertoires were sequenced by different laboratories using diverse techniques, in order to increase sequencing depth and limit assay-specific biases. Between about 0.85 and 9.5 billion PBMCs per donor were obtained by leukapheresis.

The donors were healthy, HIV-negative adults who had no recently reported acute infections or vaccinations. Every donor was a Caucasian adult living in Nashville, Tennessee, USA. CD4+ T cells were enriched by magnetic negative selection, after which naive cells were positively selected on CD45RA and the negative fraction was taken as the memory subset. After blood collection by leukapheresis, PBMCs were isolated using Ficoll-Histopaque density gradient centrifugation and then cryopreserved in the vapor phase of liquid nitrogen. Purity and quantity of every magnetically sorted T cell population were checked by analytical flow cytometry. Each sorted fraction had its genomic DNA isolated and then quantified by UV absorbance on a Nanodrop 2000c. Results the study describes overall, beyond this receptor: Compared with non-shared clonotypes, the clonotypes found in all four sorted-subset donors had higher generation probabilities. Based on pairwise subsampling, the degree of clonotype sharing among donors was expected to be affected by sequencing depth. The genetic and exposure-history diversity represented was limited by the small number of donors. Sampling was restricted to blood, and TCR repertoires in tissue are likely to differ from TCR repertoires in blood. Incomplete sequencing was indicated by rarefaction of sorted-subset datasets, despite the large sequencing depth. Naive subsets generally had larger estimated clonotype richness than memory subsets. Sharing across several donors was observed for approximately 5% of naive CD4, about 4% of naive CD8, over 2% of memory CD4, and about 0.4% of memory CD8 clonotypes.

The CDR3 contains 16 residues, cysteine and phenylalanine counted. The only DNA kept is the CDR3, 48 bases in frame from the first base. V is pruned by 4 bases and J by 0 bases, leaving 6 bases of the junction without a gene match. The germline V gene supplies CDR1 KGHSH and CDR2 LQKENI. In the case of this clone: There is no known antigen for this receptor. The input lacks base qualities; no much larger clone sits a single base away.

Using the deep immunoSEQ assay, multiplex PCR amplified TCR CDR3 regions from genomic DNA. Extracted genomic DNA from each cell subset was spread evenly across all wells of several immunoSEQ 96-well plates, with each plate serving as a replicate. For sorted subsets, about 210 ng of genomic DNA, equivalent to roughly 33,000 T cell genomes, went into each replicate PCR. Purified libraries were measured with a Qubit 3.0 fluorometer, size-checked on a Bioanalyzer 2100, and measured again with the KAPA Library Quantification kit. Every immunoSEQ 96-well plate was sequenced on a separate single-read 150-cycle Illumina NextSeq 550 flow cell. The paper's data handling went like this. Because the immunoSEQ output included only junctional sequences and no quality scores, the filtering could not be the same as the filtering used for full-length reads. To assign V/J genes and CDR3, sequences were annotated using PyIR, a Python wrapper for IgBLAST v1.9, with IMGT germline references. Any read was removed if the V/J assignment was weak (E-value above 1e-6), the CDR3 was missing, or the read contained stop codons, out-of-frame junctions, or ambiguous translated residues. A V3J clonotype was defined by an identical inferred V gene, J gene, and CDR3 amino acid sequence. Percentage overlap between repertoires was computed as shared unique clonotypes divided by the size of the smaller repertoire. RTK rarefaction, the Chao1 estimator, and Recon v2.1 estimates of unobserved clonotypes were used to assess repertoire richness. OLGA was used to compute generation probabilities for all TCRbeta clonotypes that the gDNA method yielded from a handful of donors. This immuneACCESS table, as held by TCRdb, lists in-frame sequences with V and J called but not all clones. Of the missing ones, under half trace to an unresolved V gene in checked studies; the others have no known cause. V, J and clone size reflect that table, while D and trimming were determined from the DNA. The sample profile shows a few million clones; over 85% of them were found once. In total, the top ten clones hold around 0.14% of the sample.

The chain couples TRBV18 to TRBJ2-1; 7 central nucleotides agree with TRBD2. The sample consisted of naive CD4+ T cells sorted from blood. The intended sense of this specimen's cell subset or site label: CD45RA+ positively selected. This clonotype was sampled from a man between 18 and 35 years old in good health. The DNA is TGTGCCAGCTCACTATTCCGGGACTACTCCTACAATGAGCAGTTCTTC. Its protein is CASSLFRDYSYNEQFF.